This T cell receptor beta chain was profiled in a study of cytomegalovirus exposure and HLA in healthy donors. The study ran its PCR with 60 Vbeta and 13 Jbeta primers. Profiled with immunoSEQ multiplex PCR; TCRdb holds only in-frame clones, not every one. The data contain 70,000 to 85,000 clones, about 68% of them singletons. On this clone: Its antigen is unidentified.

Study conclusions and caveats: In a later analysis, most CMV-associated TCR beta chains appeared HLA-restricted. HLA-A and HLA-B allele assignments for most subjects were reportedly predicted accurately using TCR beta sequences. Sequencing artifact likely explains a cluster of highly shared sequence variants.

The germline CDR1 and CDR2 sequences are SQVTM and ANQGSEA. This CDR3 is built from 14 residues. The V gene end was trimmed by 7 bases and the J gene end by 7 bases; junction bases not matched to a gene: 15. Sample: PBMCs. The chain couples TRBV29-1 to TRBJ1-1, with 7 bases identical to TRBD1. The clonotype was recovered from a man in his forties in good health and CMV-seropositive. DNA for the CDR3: TGCAGCGCTTCACGTCTAGACAGGGCTCTTGAAGCTTTCTTT. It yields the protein CSASRLDRALEAFF.